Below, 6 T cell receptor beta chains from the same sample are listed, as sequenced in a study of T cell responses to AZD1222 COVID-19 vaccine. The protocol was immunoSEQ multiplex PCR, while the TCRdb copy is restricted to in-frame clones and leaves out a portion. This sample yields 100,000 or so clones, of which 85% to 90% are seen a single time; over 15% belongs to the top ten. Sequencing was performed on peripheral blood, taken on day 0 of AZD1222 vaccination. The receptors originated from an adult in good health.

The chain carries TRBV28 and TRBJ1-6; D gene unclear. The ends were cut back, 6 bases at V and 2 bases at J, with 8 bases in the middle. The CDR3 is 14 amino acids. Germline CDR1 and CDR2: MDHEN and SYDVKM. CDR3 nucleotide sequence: TGTGCCAGCAGGTTCTTCCCCTATAATTCACCCCTCCACTTT. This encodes CASRFFPYNSPLHF.

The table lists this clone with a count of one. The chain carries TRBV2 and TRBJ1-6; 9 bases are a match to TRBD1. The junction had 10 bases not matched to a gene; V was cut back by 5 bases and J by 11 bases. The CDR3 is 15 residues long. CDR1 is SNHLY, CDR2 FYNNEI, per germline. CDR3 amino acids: CASSTGQGNLAPLHF. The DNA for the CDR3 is TGTGCCAGCAGTACGGGACAGGGTAATTTAGCACCCCTCCACTTT.

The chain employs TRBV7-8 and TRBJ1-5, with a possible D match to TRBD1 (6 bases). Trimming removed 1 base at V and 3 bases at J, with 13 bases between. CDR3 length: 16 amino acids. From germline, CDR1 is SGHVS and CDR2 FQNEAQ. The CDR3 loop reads CASSLVSTGNNQPQHF. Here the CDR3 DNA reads TGTGCCAGCAGCTTAGTATCCACAGGGAACAATCAGCCCCAGCATTTT.

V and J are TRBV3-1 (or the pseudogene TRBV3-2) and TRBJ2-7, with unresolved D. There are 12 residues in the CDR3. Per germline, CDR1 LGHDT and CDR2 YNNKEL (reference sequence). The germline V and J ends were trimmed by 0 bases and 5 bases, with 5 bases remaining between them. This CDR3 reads CASSQDANEQYF. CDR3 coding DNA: TGTGCCAGCAGCCAAGACGCCAACGAGCAGTACTTC.

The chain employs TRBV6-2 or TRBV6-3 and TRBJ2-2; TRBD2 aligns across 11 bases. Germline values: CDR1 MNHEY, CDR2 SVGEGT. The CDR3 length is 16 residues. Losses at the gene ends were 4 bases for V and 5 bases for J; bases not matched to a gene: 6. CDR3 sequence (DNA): TGTGCCAGCAGTTCCCCCGGGACTAGCGGTACCGGGGAGCTGTTTTTT. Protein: CASSSPGTSGTGELFF.

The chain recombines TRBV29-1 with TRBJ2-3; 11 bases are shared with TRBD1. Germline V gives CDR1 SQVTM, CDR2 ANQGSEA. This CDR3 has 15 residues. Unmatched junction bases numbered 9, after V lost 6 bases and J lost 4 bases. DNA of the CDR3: TGCAGCGTCCGTAGGACAGGGGGCTTGGCAGATACGCAGTATTTT. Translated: CSVRRTGGLADTQYF.